These 27 T cell receptor beta chains originate from one sample sequenced in a study of T cell responses to AZD1222 COVID-19 vaccine. Produced via immunoSEQ multiplex PCR; TCRdb's table is partial and in-frame only. The sample holds some 150,000 clones, 90% seen once. Sample: peripheral blood, taken on day 0 of AZD1222 vaccination. The origin of the receptors is an adult in good health.

This clone has just one count. The rearrangement joins TRBV29-1 to TRBJ2-1; D tentatively reads TRBD1 or TRBD2 (5 bases each). The germline CDR1 and CDR2 sequences are SQVTM and ANQGSEA. Trimming left V 7 bases short and J 5 bases short, with 12 bases between. The CDR3 contains 12 residues. Here the CDR3 reads CSGFRDHNEQFF. The CDR3 region has the DNA TGCAGCGGATTCCGGGACCACAATGAGCAGTTCTTC.

The rearrangement uses TRBV9 and TRBJ1-4, with 11 bases fitting TRBD1. This CDR3 comprises 14 residues. Losses at the gene ends were 3 bases for V and 6 bases for J; bases not matched to a gene: 1. CDR1 is SGDLS and CDR2 is YYNGEE in the germline V gene. Here the CDR3 DNA reads TGTGCCAGCAGCGAGGACAGGGGGCATGAAAAACTGTTTTTT. This sequence encodes CASSEDRGHEKLFF.

V and J are TRBV2 and TRBJ2-2; D is possibly TRBD2 (5 bases). V was pared by 9 bases and J by 1 base, with 9 bases between. Germline CDR1 SNHLY, CDR2 FYNNEI. The CDR3 sequence is 13 residues long. CDR3 nucleotides: TGTGCCAGTCGGACTGAGAACACCGGGGAGCTGTTTTTT. Residues: CASRTENTGELFF.

The chain links TRBV30 to TRBJ1-1, with a tentative D call TRBD1 (6 bases). This CDR3 contains 13 residues. The germline CDR1 and CDR2 sequences are GTSNPN and SVGIG (reference sequence). Deletions cut 4 bases from V and 1 base from J, with 10 bases between. This chain's CDR3 is CAWNGQPNTEAFF. The CDR3 DNA sequence: TGTGCCTGGAACGGACAGCCGAACACTGAAGCTTTCTTT.

The chain links TRBV3-1 (or the pseudogene TRBV3-2) to TRBJ1-2, with D possibly being TRBD1 (6 bases). V was trimmed by 4 bases and J by 7 bases, leaving 19 bases between them. Germline assignment: CDR1 LGHDT and CDR2 YNNKEL (reference sequence). The CDR3 contains 15 residues. CDR3 in amino acids: CASSPTQGSKGGYTF. In DNA, the CDR3 is TGTGCCAGCAGCCCGACACAGGGAAGCAAGGGTGGCTACACCTTC.

The chain is built from TRBV5-1 and TRBJ1-5, with a tentative D call TRBD1 (6 bases). Germline-derived CDR1 and CDR2 are SGHRS and YFSETQ. The V end was cut by 0 bases, the J end by 3 bases, with 13 bases between. The CDR3 loop spans 16 amino acids. This CDR3 is CASSLGVQGHNQPQHF. The CDR3 DNA reads as TGCGCCAGCAGCTTGGGGGTCCAGGGGCACAATCAGCCCCAGCATTTT.

J is TRBJ2-3 and V is TRBV2; TRBD1 agrees at 9 bases. Germline V gene sequence: CDR1 SNHLY, CDR2 FYNNEI. This CDR3 has 15 amino acids. Unmatched junction bases numbered 6, after V lost 5 bases and J lost 3 bases. The CDR3 bases are TGTGCCAGCAGTCTACAGGGGGCCTCGACAGATACGCAGTATTTT. Translated: CASSLQGASTDTQYF.

This clone was counted between two and nine times. The chain links TRBV15 to TRBJ1-5; D uncertain. In germline, CDR1 is LNHNV, CDR2 YYDKDF (reference sequence). Deletions cut 1 base from V and 7 bases from J, with 8 bases between. The CDR3 loop spans 13 amino acids. In nucleotides, the CDR3 is TGTGCCACCAGCAGAGGATCGGGCCAGCCCCAGCATTTT. Residues: CATSRGSGQPQHF. The entire variable domain, with the rest obtained from reference TRBV15 and TRBJ1-5, is as follows: DAMVIQNPRYQVTQFGKPVTLSCSQTLNHNVMYWYQQKSSQAPKLLFHYYDKDFNNEADTPDNFQSRRPNTSFCFLDIRSPGLGDTAMYLCATSRGSGQPQHFGDGTRLSIL.

The chain has TRBV3-1 (or the pseudogene TRBV3-2) and TRBJ1-2, with D tentatively TRBD1 (5 bases). Deletions cut 8 bases from V and 4 bases from J, with 14 bases between. Germline CDR1 LGHDT, CDR2 YNNKEL (reference sequence). This CDR3 contains 13 residues. The CDR3: CASRGTSGYGYTF. In DNA, the CDR3 is TGTGCCAGCCGGGGGACCTCGGGCTATGGCTACACCTTC.

The rearrangement links TRBV12-3 or TRBV12-4 to TRBJ1-2; 7 nucleotides agree with TRBD1. This CDR3 is 13 amino acids long. The trim removed 7 bases at V and 1 base at J, leaving 3 bases unmatched. CDR3 protein: CASNRQGNYGYTF. DNA of the CDR3: TGTGCCAGCAATAGACAGGGTAACTATGGCTACACCTTC.

V gene TRBV5-1 combines with J gene TRBJ2-5; D possibly corresponds to TRBD2 (6 bases). The CDR3 contains 16 residues. Germline assignment: CDR1 SGHRS and CDR2 YFSETQ. The germline V and J ends were trimmed by 0 bases and 4 bases, with 16 bases remaining between them. CDR3 DNA: TGCGCCAGCAGCTTGGTCTTGGAGGGCCGTGGAGAGACCCAGTACTTC. Its translation is CASSLVLEGRGETQYF. The full variable domain, rest sourced from reference TRBV5-1 and TRBJ2-5, is KAGVTQTPRYLIKTRGQQVTLSCSPISGHRSVSWYQQTPGQGLQFLFEYFSETQRNKGNFPGRFSGRQFSNSRSEMNVSTLELGDSALYLCASSLVLEGRGETQYFGPGTRLLVL.

The V call is TRBV5-1, the J call TRBJ2-1; the match to TRBD1 covers 9 bases. From germline, CDR1 is SGHRS and CDR2 YFSETQ. The junction had 7 bases not matched to a gene; V was cut back by 2 bases and J by 4 bases. The CDR3 extends over 16 amino acids. The CDR3 is CASSFPPGQGYNEQFF. CDR3 in DNA: TGCGCCAGCAGCTTCCCTCCGGGACAGGGTTACAATGAGCAGTTCTTC. Drawing the rest from reference TRBV5-1 and TRBJ2-1, the complete variable domain is KAGVTQTPRYLIKTRGQQVTLSCSPISGHRSVSWYQQTPGQGLQFLFEYFSETQRNKGNFPGRFSGRQFSNSRSEMNVSTLELGDSALYLCASSFPPGQGYNEQFFGPGTRLTVL.

This clone was observed a single time. The CDR3 spells CASSQDIMAAAANYGYTF. The DNA for the CDR3 is TGTGCCAGCAGCCAAGATATAATGGCAGCCGCAGCTAACTATGGCTACACCTTC. The chain joins TRBV14 to TRBJ1-2, with D hard to call. The CDR3 covers 18 residues. V lost 0 bases, J lost 0 bases, and 17 bases lay in between. Germline CDR1 reads SGHDN; CDR2 reads FVKESK.

The chain uses TRBV6-5 and TRBJ1-6, with TRBD1 matching over 7 bases. This CDR3 is built from 13 residues. V gave up 6 bases and J gave up 11 bases; unmatched junction bases: 7. The V gene's germline CDR1 is MNHEY and CDR2 SVGAGI. This CDR3 reads CASRTGSGPPLHF. Here the CDR3 DNA reads TGTGCCAGCAGGACAGGGAGTGGGCCACCCCTCCACTTT.

This chain links TRBV5-1 with TRBJ1-1, with TRBD1 matching over 9 bases. V dropped 3 bases and J dropped 5; count of bases not matched to a gene: 2. Germline-derived CDR1 and CDR2 are SGHRS and YFSETQ. The CDR3 totals 13 residues. The DNA of the CDR3 is TGCGCCAGCAGCTCAGACAGGGGGACTGAAGCTTTCTTT. Its translation is CASSSDRGTEAFF. Full variable domain (rest looked up from reference TRBV5-1 and TRBJ1-1): KAGVTQTPRYLIKTRGQQVTLSCSPISGHRSVSWYQQTPGQGLQFLFEYFSETQRNKGNFPGRFSGRQFSNSRSEMNVSTLELGDSALYLCASSSDRGTEAFFGQGTRLTVV.

The chain links TRBV30 to TRBJ2-3; D is possibly TRBD1 (6 bases). This CDR3 is 15 amino acids long. V gave up 2 bases and J gave up 3 bases, with 15 bases separating them. Germline loops: CDR1 GTSNPN, CDR2 SVGIG (reference sequence). The CDR3 protein is CAWSFGPRGTDTQYF. CDR3 nucleotide sequence: TGTGCCTGGAGTTTTGGCCCCAGGGGAACAGATACGCAGTATTTT.

Here the CDR3 reads CAWSVTGIEQYF. Here the CDR3 DNA reads TGTGCCTGGAGTGTAACAGGGATCGAGCAGTACTTC. The chain links TRBV30 to TRBJ2-7, with D perhaps TRBD1 (6 bases). The germline V gene encodes CDR1 GTSNPN and CDR2 SVGIG (reference sequence). There are 12 residues in the CDR3. Trimming left V 0 bases short and J 6 bases short, with 9 bases between.

This chain joins TRBV18 and TRBJ2-3, with TRBD2 matching over 8 bases. CDR1 is KGHSH, CDR2 LQKENI, per germline. The CDR3 is 15 residues long. J gave up 4 bases and V 3 bases, and 6 bases lay outside the gene matches. CDR3 nucleotides: TGTGCCAGCTCACCCTTGGGACTAGACTCAGATACGCAGTATTTT. It yields the protein CASSPLGLDSDTQYF.

This chain connects TRBV7-6 to TRBJ2-1; 8 nucleotides match TRBD1. From germline, CDR1 is SGHVS and CDR2 FNYEAQ. Unmatched junction bases numbered 10, after V lost 5 bases and J lost 7 bases. CDR3 length: 15 residues. The CDR3 protein is CASSPSGTGANEQFF. CDR3 in DNA: TGTGCCAGCAGCCCTTCTGGGACAGGAGCTAATGAGCAGTTCTTC.

The chain combines TRBV6-2 or TRBV6-3 with TRBJ1-4; 9 bases line up with TRBD1. This CDR3 contains 15 residues. Per the germline V gene, CDR1 is MNHEY and CDR2 is SVGEGT. The trim removed 1 base at V and 5 bases at J, leaving 2 bases unmatched. The CDR3 reads CASSYLGQGNEKLFF. The CDR3 DNA reads as TGTGCCAGCAGTTACTTGGGACAGGGAAATGAAAAACTGTTTTTT.

This clone showed up just once. The chain links TRBV5-1 to TRBJ2-7; a possible D gene is TRBD1 (7 bases). Deletions cut 5 bases from V and 0 bases from J, with 12 bases between. The CDR3 spans 14 residues. Looked up from germline, CDR1 is SGHRS and CDR2 is YFSETQ. The CDR3 coding sequence is TGCGCCAGCAGTTCAGGGGGGAGCTCCTACGAGCAGTACTTC. It encodes CASSSGGSSYEQYF.

The chain carries TRBV7-9 and TRBJ1-5; D remains unclear. The CDR3 loop spans 12 amino acids. Deletions cut 5 bases from V and 2 bases from J, with 4 bases between. Germline loops: CDR1 SEHNR, CDR2 FQNEAQ (reference sequence). The CDR3 region has the DNA TGTGCCAGCAGCACTGGCAATCAGCCCCAGCATTTT. Amino acid sequence: CASSTGNQPQHF. The whole variable domain, filled in from reference TRBV7-9 and TRBJ1-5, reads DTGVSQNPRHKITKRGQNVTFRCDPISEHNRLYWYRQTLGQGPEFLTYFQNEAQLEKSRLLSDRFSAERPKGSFSTLEIQRTEQGDSAMYLCASSTGNQPQHFGDGTRLSIL.

The V call is TRBV27, the J call TRBJ1-2; 7 bases fit TRBD1. Germline trimming cut 5 bases from V and 2 bases from J; bases unmatched to any gene: 2. CDR1 MNHEY and CDR2 SMNVEV come from the germline V gene (reference sequence). This CDR3 spans 13 amino acids. The CDR3 protein is CASSPQGNYGYTF. CDR3 DNA: TGTGCCAGCAGTCCACAGGGGAACTATGGCTACACCTTC.

This clone was seen once. The chain recombines TRBV7-9 with TRBJ1-2; D call uncertain. CDR3 length equals 13 residues. Per the germline V gene, CDR1 is SEHNR and CDR2 is FQNEAQ (reference sequence). V gave up 3 bases and J gave up 7 bases, with 12 bases separating them. CDR3 sequence: CASSLMRDSGYTF. The CDR3 DNA is TGTGCCAGCAGCTTGATGAGGGATAGTGGCTACACCTTC.

This clone was observed a few times. This chain connects TRBV3-1 (or the pseudogene TRBV3-2) to TRBJ2-5; tentatively, D is TRBD2 (7 bases). V lost 1 base, J lost 4 bases, and 13 bases lay in between. This CDR3 has 15 residues. CDR1 is LGHDT, CDR2 YNNKEL, per germline (reference sequence). In nucleotides, the CDR3 is TGTGCCAGCAGCCAAGCGCCAGGGGAGGGAGAGACCCAGTACTTC. It yields the protein CASSQAPGEGETQYF.

The chain couples TRBV19 to TRBJ1-1; maybe TRBD1 (5 bases). Trimming removed 7 bases at V and 5 bases at J, with 17 bases between. CDR1 is LNHDA and CDR2 is SQIVND in the germline V gene (reference sequence). The CDR3 has 14 amino acids. The CDR3: CASTGGGYETEAFF. CDR3 bases: TGTGCCAGTACCGGGGGTGGTTACGAGACTGAAGCTTTCTTT.

The genes are TRBV5-1 and TRBJ1-3; unclear D gene. The CDR3 length is 17 residues. The germline CDR1 and CDR2 sequences are SGHRS and YFSETQ. Trimming took off 0 bases at V and 0 bases at J, with 13 bases between the two ends. The CDR3 DNA sequence: TGCGCCAGCAGCTTGGAGGGAGGTCCGGGCTCTGGAAACACCATATATTTT. Translating it yields CASSLEGGPGSGNTIYF.